This T cell receptor beta chain was captured in a study of blood T cells in healthy people across ages. Study results and limitations: Whereas aged donors had fewer naive CD4+ cells, long-lived donors had more of them and higher diversity. Measured against age, TCR beta diversity per million T cells decreased in a roughly linear manner.

A second PCR, run for about 7 to 12 cycles, used a sample-barcoded 5' primer plus a J-beta primer mix. Every cDNA was tagged by a template-switch adaptor with 12 random nucleotides. Every individual sample yielded 2.5 million or more paired-end reads (each containing CDR3). Each CDR3 protein gets one entry after TCRdb re-called the 5' RACE reads with MiXCR. This repertoire shows 780,000 or so distinct CDR3 sequences, just over 55% found once; its top ten account for approximately 24%. The CDR3 sequence is 13 residues long. The V end lost 6 bases, the J end lost 6 bases, and 14 bases lay between the germline ends. In germline, CDR1 is MNHNS, CDR2 SASEGT. Comment on this clonotype: Its target is not known.

The sample taken for sequencing was blood. V is TRBV6-1 and J is TRBJ1-2, with D unresolved. The source of this sequence is a man aged 35 to 55 in good health. The CDR3 DNA is TGTGCCAGCAGATCTGTCCGTATGCATGGCTACACCTTC. This codes for CASRSVRMHGYTF.